What follows describes a single T cell receptor beta chain. This entry is derived from a study of blood T cell repertoires in COVID-19. For the study at large: The origin of the acute and convalescent COVID-19 samples was the United States, Italy and Spain. Sample material is recorded as cDNA or gDNA derived from T cells, B-cell-depleted T cells, or PBMCs.

Seattle patients were enrolled during active infection and followed longitudinally. Germline V gives CDR1 MNHEY, CDR2 SVGAGI. The CDR3 length is 15 residues. The germline V and J ends were trimmed by 0 bases and 4 bases, with 13 bases remaining between them. Clones were read by immunoSEQ multiplex PCR, and TCRdb kept only the in-frame ones, dropping some. The repertoire holds about 270,000 clones, with 70% to 90% as singletons. The chain carries TRBV6-5 and TRBJ2-7; a weak D match, TRBD2 (6 bases). The material sequenced was peripheral blood. The sequence was obtained from a woman aged 30 to 39 with COVID-19, enrolled during active disease. CDR3 region: CASSYSGGEGYEQYF. The DNA for the CDR3 is TGTGCCAGCAGTTACTCGGGCGGGGAAGGGTACGAGCAGTACTTC.